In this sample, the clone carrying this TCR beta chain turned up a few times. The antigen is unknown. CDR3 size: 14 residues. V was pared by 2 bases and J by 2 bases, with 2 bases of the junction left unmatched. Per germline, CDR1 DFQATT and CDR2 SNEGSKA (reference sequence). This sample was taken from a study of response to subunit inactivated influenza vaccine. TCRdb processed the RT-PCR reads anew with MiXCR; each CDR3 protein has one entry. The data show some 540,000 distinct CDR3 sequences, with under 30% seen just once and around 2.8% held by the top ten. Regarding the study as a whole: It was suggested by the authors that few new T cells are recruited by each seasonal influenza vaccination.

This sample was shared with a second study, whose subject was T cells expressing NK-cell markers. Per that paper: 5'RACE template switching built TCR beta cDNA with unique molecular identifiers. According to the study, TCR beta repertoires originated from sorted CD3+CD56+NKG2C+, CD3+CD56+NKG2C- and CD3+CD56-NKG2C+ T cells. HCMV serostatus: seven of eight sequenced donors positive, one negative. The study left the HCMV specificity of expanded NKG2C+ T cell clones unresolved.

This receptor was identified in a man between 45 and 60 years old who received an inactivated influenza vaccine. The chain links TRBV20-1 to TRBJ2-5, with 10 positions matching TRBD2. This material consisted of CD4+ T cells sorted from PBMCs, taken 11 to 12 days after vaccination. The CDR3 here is CSARKAGGQETQYF. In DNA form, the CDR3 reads TGCAGTGCTAGAAAAGCGGGGGGGCAAGAGACCCAGTACTTC.